The next 32 T cell receptor beta chains were all read from a single sample in a study of identical twins. TCRdb fed the 5' RACE reads into MiXCR, producing one record per CDR3 protein. Among nearly 900,000 distinct CDR3 sequences listed, 9% to 15% were seen once. The data were also submitted as part of a second study, on yellow fever vaccine responses in identical twins.

Sequenced: PBMCs. The source is a young woman in good health.

This chain uses TRBV20-1 with TRBJ1-5; 7 bases are a match to TRBD1. Germline CDR1 DFQATT, CDR2 SNEGSKA (reference sequence). The CDR3 spans 14 residues. The CDR3 sequence: CSVTGLYSNQPQHF. As DNA, the CDR3 is TGCAGCGTGACAGGGCTTTATAGCAATCAGCCCCAGCATTTT.

Only a few counts were recorded for this clonotype. Its ends do not fully match the called genes, so a read error is possible. V and J are TRBV4-1 and TRBJ2-2; 9 bases match TRBD1. This CDR3 comprises 16 residues. The germline V gene encodes CDR1 MGHRA and CDR2 YSYEKL. The CDR3 DNA reads as TGCGCCAGCAGCCAAGATTGGACAGGGGACACCGGGGAGCTGCTTTTT. As protein: CASSQDWTGDTGELLF.

This clonotype showed up just a few times. The chain has TRBV4-1 and TRBJ2-7, with TRBD1 identical over 9 bases. J was trimmed by 3 bases and V by 4 bases; bases with no gene match: 13. Germline CDR1 is MGHRA and CDR2 is YSYEKL. This CDR3 comprises 17 residues. As DNA, the CDR3 is TGCGCCAGCAGCCTTACATTACCGGGACAGGGATTCTACGAGCAGTACTTC. This codes for CASSLTLPGQGFYEQYF.

The rearrangement uses TRBV3-1 and TRBJ2-3, with D possibly TRBD2 on 5 matching bases. Trimming pared 6 bases from V and 6 bases from J, leaving 22 bases between. CDR1 and CDR2 (germline): LGHDT, YNNKEL (reference sequence). The CDR3 runs 16 residues. CDR3: CASSPGLNRLGDTQYF. In DNA, the CDR3 is TGTGCCAGCAGTCCAGGACTGAACCGGCTGGGGGATACGCAGTATTTT.

In its sample, this clonotype was seen a few times. The J gene is TRBJ2-7, the V gene TRBV5-4; TRBD1 matches 10 bases. CDR3 length: 15 residues. The V gene end was trimmed by 2 bases and the J gene end by 3 bases; junction bases not matched to a gene: 5. Germline loops: CDR1 SGHNT, CDR2 YYREEE (reference sequence). In nucleotides, the CDR3 is TGTGCCAGCAGCTTAACTGGGACAGGGGTCTACGAGCAGTACTTC. Amino acid sequence: CASSLTGTGVYEQYF.

This clonotype was found a few times. The chain uses TRBV3-1 and TRBJ2-2; TRBD1 matches 7 bases. Trimming took 7 bases from V and 3 from J; bases not matched to a gene: 8. Per the germline V gene, CDR1 is LGHDT and CDR2 is YNNKEL (reference sequence). CDR3 length: 15 residues. CDR3 residues: CASTPTGYYTGELFF. Written as DNA, the CDR3 is TGTGCCAGCACCCCGACAGGGTATTACACCGGGGAGCTGTTTTTT.

The rearrangement joins TRBV7-3 to TRBJ2-1; 7 bases match TRBD1. J gave up 5 bases and V 5 bases, and 6 bases lay outside the gene matches. CDR3 size: 14 residues. The germline V gene encodes CDR1 SGHTA and CDR2 FQGTGA. The CDR3 is CASSRDRTNNEQFF. The CDR3 nucleotides are TGTGCCAGCAGCCGGGACAGAACCAACAATGAGCAGTTCTTC.

This clonotype turned up a few times. The chain couples TRBV5-4 to TRBJ1-2; D not resolved. Germline CDR1 and CDR2: SGHNT and YYREEE (reference sequence). The CDR3 sequence is 15 residues long. V was shortened by 3 bases and J by 3 bases, with 15 bases between the two germline ends. Here the CDR3 reads CASSYVVDTDYGYTF. In nucleotides, the CDR3 is TGTGCCAGCAGCTATGTAGTCGACACCGACTATGGCTACACCTTC.

The chain carries TRBV5-1 and TRBJ1-1; 8 nucleotides agree with TRBD1. The germline gives CDR1 SGHRS, CDR2 YFSETQ. CDR3 length: 18 residues. With V trimmed by 5 bases and J by 4 bases, 19 bases remained unmatched. For the CDR3, the DNA is TGCGCCAGCAGATCTCTAATAGGACAGGGTATTACGGGCACTGAAGCTTTCTTT. As protein: CASRSLIGQGITGTEAFF.

This clonotype was recorded a few times. J is TRBJ2-3 and V is TRBV4-2, with a weak D call TRBD2 (6 bases). Germline V gives CDR1 LGHNA, CDR2 YNFKEQ. This CDR3 contains 18 residues. Trimming shortened V by 1 base and J by 4 bases, and 21 bases separated the two germline ends. The CDR3 here is CASSQVVSPGVGADTQYF. The DNA for the CDR3 is TGTGCCAGCAGCCAAGTAGTCTCGCCGGGAGTCGGAGCAGATACGCAGTATTTT.

The rearrangement links TRBV4-2 to TRBJ2-6; 8 nucleotides line up with TRBD1. The CDR3 has 18 residues. The V gene end was trimmed by 2 bases and the J gene end by 4 bases; junction bases not matched to a gene: 10. CDR1 and CDR2 from the germline V gene are LGHNA and YNFKEQ. CDR3 in amino acids: CASSQSGQGWSGANVLTF. The CDR3 DNA reads TGTGCCAGCAGCCAATCCGGACAGGGATGGTCCGGGGCCAACGTCCTGACTTTC.

This clonotype was picked up many times. DNA for the CDR3: TGTGCCAGCAGTTTAATAGGGACAGGATATAGCAATCAGCCCCAGCATTTT. Amino acids: CASSLIGTGYSNQPQHF. The rearrangement joins TRBV12-3 or TRBV12-4 to TRBJ1-5; 8 bases match TRBD1. V dropped 2 bases and J dropped 0; count of bases not matched to a gene: 6. The CDR3 loop spans 17 amino acids.

In this sample, this clonotype turned up a few times. V is TRBV20-1 and J is TRBJ2-3; 7 bases map to TRBD2. The V segment lost 5 bases and the J segment 3 bases; nucleotides outside the gene matches: 8. This CDR3 comprises 14 residues. Germline loops: CDR1 DFQATT, CDR2 SNEGSKA (reference sequence). The CDR3 here is CSALAGEVTDTQYF. The CDR3, as DNA: TGCAGTGCTCTGGCGGGGGAGGTAACAGATACGCAGTATTTT.

This clonotype showed up just a few times. The V call is TRBV5-1, the J call TRBJ1-1, with 8 positions matching TRBD1. V lost 3 bases and J lost 0; bases outside the gene matches: 13. The germline V gene has CDR1 SGHRS and CDR2 YFSETQ. This CDR3 region has 18 residues. The CDR3 protein is CASSSQARQGRLNTEAFF. The DNA for the CDR3 is TGCGCCAGCAGCTCCCAAGCGAGACAGGGGAGGCTGAACACTGAAGCTTTCTTT.

This clonotype was observed a few times. The rearrangement links TRBV6-5 to TRBJ2-5, with TRBD2 identical over 11 bases. Unmatched junction bases numbered 12, after V lost 2 bases and J lost 4 bases. The V gene's germline CDR1 is MNHEY and CDR2 SVGAGI. The CDR3 is made up of 18 amino acids. The CDR3 bases are TGTGCCAGCAGTTACACGAACCTAGCGGGAGGCCGGAGAGAGACCCAGTACTTC. Translated: CASSYTNLAGGRRETQYF.

The gene calls are TRBV12-3 or TRBV12-4 and TRBJ2-7; D not certain. The CDR3 runs 12 residues. The germline V and J ends were trimmed by 3 bases and 3 bases, with 6 bases remaining between them. CDR3 DNA: TGTGCCAGCAGTTTGAACGTCTACGAGCAGTACGTC. Translation: CASSLNVYEQYV.

This clonotype was seen a few times. The genes are TRBV20-1 and TRBJ2-4; 10 nucleotides agree with TRBD1. The CDR3 has 16 amino acids. CDR1 and CDR2 (germline): DFQATT, SNEGSKA (reference sequence). Here the CDR3 reads CTLGQGGALAKNIQYF. The CDR3 DNA is TGCACCCTAGGACAGGGGGGAGCCCTAGCCAAAAACATTCAGTACTTC.

There are a few counts of this clonotype. This chain links TRBV6-5 with TRBJ2-5, with 11 bases aligning to TRBD2. Trimming at V came to 1 base and at J to 4 bases, leaving 5 bases not matched to a gene. This CDR3 has 16 residues. CDR1 and CDR2 (germline): MNHEY, SVGAGI. The CDR3 protein is CASSYFTSGGRETQYF. DNA for the CDR3: TGTGCCAGCAGTTACTTTACTAGCGGGGGACGAGAGACCCAGTACTTC.

The V call is TRBV6-1, the J call TRBJ2-7; TRBD2 matches at 11 bases. V gave up 10 bases and J gave up 3 bases; unmatched junction bases: 5. Germline CDR1 reads MNHNS; CDR2 reads SASEGT. The CDR3 has 13 amino acids. The CDR3 here is CATRLAGLYEQYF. For the CDR3, the DNA is TGTGCCACTCGACTAGCGGGACTCTACGAGCAGTACTTC.

This clonotype was seen more than once but under ten times. CDR3 region: CASSSTGIYTEAFF. The CDR3 bases are TGTGCCAGCAGCTCTACAGGGATCTACACTGAAGCTTTCTTT. The gene calls are TRBV7-3 and TRBJ1-1, with D possibly TRBD1 on 6 matching bases. Per the germline V gene, CDR1 is SGHTA and CDR2 is FQGTGA. Trimming removed 4 bases at V and 3 bases at J, with 12 bases between. The length of the CDR3 is 14 residues.

The V gene is TRBV28, the J gene TRBJ2-3; 12 nucleotides align to TRBD2. The CDR3 runs to 15 residues. Germline trimming cut 5 bases from V and 5 bases from J; bases unmatched to any gene: 5. The germline gives CDR1 MDHEN, CDR2 SYDVKM. The CDR3 is CASSMGLAGRDTQYF. Here the CDR3 DNA reads TGTGCCAGCAGTATGGGACTAGCGGGCCGAGATACGCAGTATTTT.

This clonotype was observed many times. This sequence joins TRBV20-1 and TRBJ1-5; D gene ambiguous. Trimming took off 0 bases at V and 5 bases at J, with 14 bases between the two ends. CDR1 DFQATT and CDR2 SNEGSKA come from the germline V gene (reference sequence). This CDR3 is 15 amino acids long. The CDR3 DNA is TGCAGTGCTAGAGAACCCCCCAATGGCGATCAGCCCCAGCATTTT. The encoded protein is CSAREPPNGDQPQHF.

The V and J genes are TRBV2 and TRBJ1-2; a weak D match, TRBD1 (6 bases). This CDR3 contains 13 residues. V was shortened by 6 bases and J by 2 bases, with 10 bases between the two germline ends. Germline CDR1 and CDR2: SNHLY and FYNNEI. In DNA form, the CDR3 reads TGTGCCAGCAGAGATACAGGGAACTATGGCTACACCTTC. Its protein is CASRDTGNYGYTF.

This clonotype was observed a handful of times. The gene calls are TRBV28 and TRBJ2-7; the D gene is possibly TRBD1 (5 bases). CDR1 MDHEN and CDR2 SYDVKM come from the germline V gene. CDR3 length equals 13 residues. V dropped 6 bases and J dropped 2 bases, with 11 bases sitting between them. Here the CDR3 DNA reads TGTGCCAGCAGGAAGTCAGGGACCTACGAGCAGTACGTC. Translated: CASRKSGTYEQYV.

The chain combines TRBV7-9 with TRBJ1-6; a possible D gene is TRBD1 (6 bases). The germline V gene has CDR1 SEHNR and CDR2 FQNEAQ (reference sequence). V lost 5 bases to trimming and J lost 8 bases, with 13 bases between them. The CDR3 covers 14 residues. The CDR3 nucleotides are TGTGCCAGCAGCCTACAGGGAGGTGATTCACCCCTCCACTTT. Its translation: CASSLQGGDSPLHF.

This clonotype was observed a few times. V is TRBV5-1 and J is TRBJ2-3; 10 bases map to TRBD1. V trimming: 7 bases; J trimming: 2 bases; junction bases outside the gene matches: 4. The CDR3 loop spans 14 amino acids. Germline lookup yields CDR1 SGHRS and CDR2 YFSETQ. The CDR3 here is CASQTGGVTDTQYF. CDR3 in DNA: TGCGCCAGCCAGACAGGGGGCGTCACAGATACGCAGTATTTT. Full variable domain (remainder filled in from reference TRBV5-1 and TRBJ2-3): KAGVTQTPRYLIKTRGQQVTLSCSPISGHRSVSWYQQTPGQGLQFLFEYFSETQRNKGNFPGRFSGRQFSNSRSEMNVSTLELGDSALYLCASQTGGVTDTQYFGPGTRLTVL.

The chain links TRBV7-2 to TRBJ2-3; 7 bases are a match to TRBD1. Germline assignment: CDR1 SGHTA and CDR2 FQGNSA. The V gene end was trimmed by 0 bases and the J gene end by 1 base; junction bases not matched to a gene: 4. The CDR3 is made up of 16 amino acids. The DNA for the CDR3 is TGTGCCAGCAGCTTAGCCAGGGGGTCCGGCACAGATACGCAGTATTTT. It translates to CASSLARGSGTDTQYF. The entire variable domain, with the rest obtained from reference TRBV7-2 and TRBJ2-3, is as follows: GAGVSQSPSNKVTEKGKDVELRCDPISGHTALYWYRQSLGQGLEFLIYFQGNSAPDKSGLPSDRFSAERTGGSVSTLTIQRTQQEDSAVYLCASSLARGSGTDTQYFGPGTRLTVL.

CDR3 amino acids: CSVRGLSTEAFF. The CDR3 DNA reads as TGCAGCGTCCGGGGGCTGAGCACTGAAGCTTTCTTT. The chain recombines TRBV29-1 with TRBJ1-1; D may be TRBD1 (6 bases). This CDR3 comprises 12 residues. The ends were cut back, 6 bases at V and 4 bases at J, with 12 bases in the middle. Germline loops: CDR1 SQVTM, CDR2 ANQGSEA.

The chain is built from TRBV29-1 and TRBJ1-1; D unresolved. The CDR3 has 13 amino acids. The V gene's germline CDR1 is SQVTM and CDR2 ANQGSEA. Trimming removed 7 bases from V and 0 bases from J, with 12 bases in between. CDR3 loop: CSAFDTLNTEAFF. The CDR3 coding sequence is TGCAGCGCATTCGACACGCTGAACACTGAAGCTTTCTTT.

Only a few counts were recorded for this clonotype. V gene TRBV6-1 combines with J gene TRBJ2-1, with TRBD1 identical over 12 bases. Germline assignment: CDR1 MNHNS and CDR2 SASEGT. V lost 8 bases to trimming and J lost 10 bases; unmatched junction nucleotides: 3. CDR3 length: 12 amino acids. Here the CDR3 DNA reads TGTGCCAGCCCGGGACAGGGGGCCGAGCAGTTCTTC. It specifies CASPGQGAEQFF.

This chain connects TRBV6-1 to TRBJ2-3, with D possibly being TRBD2 (5 bases). Trimming shortened V by 5 bases and J by 4 bases, and 19 bases separated the two germline ends. Germline V gene data show CDR1 as MNHNS and CDR2 as SASEGT. The CDR3 runs to 16 residues. The CDR3 DNA reads TGTGCCAGCAGTATGCTAGCTCCCCTCGGGGCAGATACGCAGTATTTT. It translates to CASSMLAPLGADTQYF.

This clonotype was recorded at least ten times. The rearrangement joins TRBV12-3 or TRBV12-4 to TRBJ2-2; TRBD1 matches at 8 bases. The CDR3 is made up of 13 amino acids. Losses at the gene ends were 5 bases for V and 5 bases for J; bases not matched to a gene: 1. The CDR3 DNA reads as TGTGCCAGCAGTAGACAGGGGACCGGGGAGCTGTTTTTT. It yields the protein CASSRQGTGELFF.